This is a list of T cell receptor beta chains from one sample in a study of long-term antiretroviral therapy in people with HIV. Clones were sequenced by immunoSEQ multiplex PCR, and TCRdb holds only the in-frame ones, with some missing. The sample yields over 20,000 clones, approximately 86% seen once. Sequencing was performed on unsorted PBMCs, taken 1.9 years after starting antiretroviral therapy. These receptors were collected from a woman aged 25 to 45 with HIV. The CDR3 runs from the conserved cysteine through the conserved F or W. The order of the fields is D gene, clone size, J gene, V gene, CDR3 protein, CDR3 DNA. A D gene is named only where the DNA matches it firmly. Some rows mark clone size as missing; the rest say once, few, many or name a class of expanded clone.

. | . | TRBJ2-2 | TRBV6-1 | CASRPGTYTGELFF | TGTGCCAGCAGGCCCGGGACTTACACCGGGGAGCTGTTTTTT
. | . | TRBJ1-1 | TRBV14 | CASSQEGVPNTEAFF | TGTGCCAGCAGCCAAGAAGGGGTTCCGAACACTGAAGCTTTCTTT
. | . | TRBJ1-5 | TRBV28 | CASSPPARGQPQHF | TGTGCCAGCAGCCCACCAGCCCGCGGACAGCCCCAGCATTTT
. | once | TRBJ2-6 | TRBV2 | CASSVLPVANVLTF | TGTGCCAGCAGTGTGCTCCCGGTGGCCAACGTCCTGACTTTC
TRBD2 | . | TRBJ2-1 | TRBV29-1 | CSATGTSLDNEQFF | TGCAGCGCAACCGGGACTAGTCTTGACAATGAGCAGTTCTTC
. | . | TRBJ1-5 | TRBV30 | CAWSLGGPNNQPQHF | TGTGCCTGGAGTCTGGGAGGGCCGAACAATCAGCCCCAGCATTTT
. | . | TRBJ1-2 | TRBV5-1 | CASSVDGTYGYTF | TGCGCCAGCAGCGTGGACGGGACCTATGGCTACACCTTC
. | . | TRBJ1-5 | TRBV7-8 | CASSLVSHQPQHF | TGTGCCAGCAGCTTAGTGTCCCATCAGCCCCAGCATTTT
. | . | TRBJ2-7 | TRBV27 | CASSPDLSRTYEQYF | TGTGCCAGCAGTCCGGACCTATCCCGCACCTACGAGCAGTACTTC
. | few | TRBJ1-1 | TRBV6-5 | CASSYMAGPTEAFF | TGTGCCAGCAGTTATATGGCAGGGCCCACTGAAGCTTTCTTT
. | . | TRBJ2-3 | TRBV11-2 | CASSSHSADTQYF | TGTGCCAGCAGCTCTCATAGTGCAGATACGCAGTATTTT
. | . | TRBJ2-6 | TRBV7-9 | CASSLRVTGANVLTF | TGTGCCAGCAGCTTAAGGGTAACTGGGGCCAACGTCCTGACTTTC
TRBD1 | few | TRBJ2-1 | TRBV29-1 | CSSGQGGSYNEQFF | TGCAGCTCCGGACAGGGAGGCTCCTACAATGAGCAGTTCTTC
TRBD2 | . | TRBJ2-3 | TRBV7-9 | CASSPGDLAGALNPQYF | TGTGCCAGCAGCCCGGGCGACCTAGCGGGAGCCCTTAACCCGCAGTATTTT
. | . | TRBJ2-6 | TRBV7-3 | CASSLRSGSGANVLTF | TGTGCCAGCAGCTTACGGTCCGGGTCTGGGGCCAACGTCCTGACTTTC
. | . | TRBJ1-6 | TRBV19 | CASSSGQNNSPLHF | TGTGCCAGTAGTAGTGGACAGAATAATTCACCCCTCCACTTT
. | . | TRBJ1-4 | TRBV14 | CASSPNRGANEKLFF | TGTGCCAGCAGCCCAAACAGAGGGGCTAATGAAAAACTGTTTTTT
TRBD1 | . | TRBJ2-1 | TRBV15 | CATSGRTGGVFHNEQFF | TGTGCCACCAGCGGCAGGACAGGGGGCGTATTCCACAATGAGCAGTTCTTC
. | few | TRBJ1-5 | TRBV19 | CASSIVWAGTNQPQHF | TGTGCCAGTAGTATAGTTTGGGCAGGGACGAATCAGCCCCAGCATTTT
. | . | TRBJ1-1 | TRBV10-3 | CAIRDKLNTEAFF | TGTGCCATCAGGGACAAACTGAACACTGAAGCTTTCTTT
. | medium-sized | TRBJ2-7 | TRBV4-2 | CASSQEGEGEQYF | TGTGCCAGCAGCCAAGAGGGAGAGGGCGAGCAGTACTTC
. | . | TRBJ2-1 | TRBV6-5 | CASSYYPYNEQFF | TGTGCCAGCAGTTACTACCCTTACAATGAGCAGTTCTTC
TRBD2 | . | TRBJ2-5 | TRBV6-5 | CASSYQGAGVGTQYF | TGTGCCAGCAGTTACCAGGGAGCGGGGGTGGGGACCCAGTACTTC
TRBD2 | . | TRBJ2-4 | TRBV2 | CASGGLENIQYF | TGTGCCAGTGGGGGACTAGAGAACATTCAGTACTTC
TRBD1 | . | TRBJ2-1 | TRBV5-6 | CASSLWDRGKDEQFF | TGTGCCAGCAGCCTCTGGGACAGGGGTAAAGATGAGCAGTTCTTC
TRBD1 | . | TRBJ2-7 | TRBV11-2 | CASSVTGGGRSYEQYF | TGTGCCAGCAGCGTGACAGGGGGCGGCCGATCCTACGAGCAGTACTTC
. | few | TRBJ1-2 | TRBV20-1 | CSARVDGYTF | TGCAGTGCTAGAGTGGACGGCTACACCTTC
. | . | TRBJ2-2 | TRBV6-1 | CASRRTGELFF | TGTGCCAGCAGGCGGACCGGGGAGCTGTTTTTT
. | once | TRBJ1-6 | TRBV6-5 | CASSYEGISGSPLHF | TGTGCCAGCAGTTACGAGGGCATATCGGGGTCACCCCTCCACTTT